The entry below gives a single TCR beta chain sequence along with its context. Primed by a sample-barcoded 5' primer and a J-beta primer mix, a second PCR proceeded for about 6 to 12 cycles. MiXCR was run by TCRdb on the 5' RACE reads, yielding one entry per CDR3 protein. Of almost 800,000 distinct CDR3 sequences listed, 55% to 75% are singletons. CDR1 is GTSNPN and CDR2 is SVGIG in the germline V gene (reference sequence). The CDR3 totals 13 residues. The V gene lost 4 bases and the J gene lost 7 bases, with 14 bases spanning the gap. This entry belongs to a study of blood T cells in healthy people across ages.

V and J are TRBV30 and TRBJ1-5; D call uncertain. The sequencing input was blood. The sequence came from a man aged 25 to 40 in good health. The CDR3 DNA reads as TGTGCCTGGAACCCGACACGAGGGCAGCCCCAGCATTTT. This gives the protein CAWNPTRGQPQHF. Using reference TRBV30 and TRBJ1-5 for the parts outside the CDR3, the full variable domain is SQTIHQWPATLVQPVGSPLSLECTVEGTSNPNLYWYRQAAGRGLQLLFYSVGIGQISSEVPQNLSASRPQDRQFILSSKKLLLSDSGFYLCAWNPTRGQPQHFGDGTRLSIL.